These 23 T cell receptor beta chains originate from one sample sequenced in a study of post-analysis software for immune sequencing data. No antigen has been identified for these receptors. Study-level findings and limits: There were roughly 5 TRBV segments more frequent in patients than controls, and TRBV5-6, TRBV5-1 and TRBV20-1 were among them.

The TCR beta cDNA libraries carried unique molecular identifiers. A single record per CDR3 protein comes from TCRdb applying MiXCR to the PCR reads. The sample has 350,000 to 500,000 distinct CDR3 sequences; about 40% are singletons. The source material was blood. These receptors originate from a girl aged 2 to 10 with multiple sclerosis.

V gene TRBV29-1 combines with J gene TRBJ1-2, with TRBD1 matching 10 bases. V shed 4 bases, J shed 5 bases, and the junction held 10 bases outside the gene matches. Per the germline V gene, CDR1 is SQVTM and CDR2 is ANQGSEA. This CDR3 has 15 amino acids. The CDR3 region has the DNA TGCAGCGTTGTCCATGACAGGGGGCATTGGTATGGCTACACCTTC. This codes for CSVVHDRGHWYGYTF.

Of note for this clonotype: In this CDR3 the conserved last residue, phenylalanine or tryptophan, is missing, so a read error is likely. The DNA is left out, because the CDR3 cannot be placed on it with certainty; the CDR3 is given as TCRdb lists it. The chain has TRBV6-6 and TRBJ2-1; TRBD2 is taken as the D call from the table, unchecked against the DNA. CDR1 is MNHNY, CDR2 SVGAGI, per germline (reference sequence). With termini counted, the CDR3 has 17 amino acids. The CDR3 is CASSLTRGPPEGYTFGS.

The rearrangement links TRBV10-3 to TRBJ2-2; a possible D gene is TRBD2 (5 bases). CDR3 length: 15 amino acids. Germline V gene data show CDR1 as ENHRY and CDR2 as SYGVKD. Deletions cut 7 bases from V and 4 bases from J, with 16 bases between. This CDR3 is CAIKLGLVGTGELFF. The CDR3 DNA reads TGTGCCATCAAGCTTGGACTTGTGGGCACCGGGGAGCTGTTTTTT.

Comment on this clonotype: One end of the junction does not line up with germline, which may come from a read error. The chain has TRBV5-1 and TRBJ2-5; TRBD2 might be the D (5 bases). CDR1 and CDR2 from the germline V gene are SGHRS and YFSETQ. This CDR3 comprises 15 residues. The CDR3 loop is CASSSGNDARKTQYF. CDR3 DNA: TGTGCCAGCAGCTCCGGGAACGATGCAAGAAAGACCCAGTACTTC.

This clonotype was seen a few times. This chain's CDR3 is CASSLVGPGYGYTF. The DNA of the CDR3 is TGCGCCAGCAGCTTGGTGGGACCAGGCTATGGCTACACCTTC. V usage is TRBV5-1 and J usage is TRBJ1-2, with D perhaps TRBD1 (5 bases). The V end was cut by 0 bases, the J end by 4 bases, with 10 bases between. Germline V gene lookup returns CDR1 SGHRS and CDR2 YFSETQ. This CDR3 has 14 residues. The full variable domain, completed using reference TRBV5-1 and TRBJ1-2, is KAGVTQTPRYLIKTRGQQVTLSCSPISGHRSVSWYQQTPGQGLQFLFEYFSETQRNKGNFPGRFSGRQFSNSRSEMNVSTLELGDSALYLCASSLVGPGYGYTFGSGTRLTVV.

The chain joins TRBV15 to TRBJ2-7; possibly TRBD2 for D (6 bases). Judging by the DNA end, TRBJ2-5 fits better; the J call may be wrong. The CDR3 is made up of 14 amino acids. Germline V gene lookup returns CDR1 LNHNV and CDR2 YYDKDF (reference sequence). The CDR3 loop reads CATSRDRLVETQYF. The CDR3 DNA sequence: TGTGCCACCAGCAGAGATAGACTAGTTGAGACCCAGTACTTC.

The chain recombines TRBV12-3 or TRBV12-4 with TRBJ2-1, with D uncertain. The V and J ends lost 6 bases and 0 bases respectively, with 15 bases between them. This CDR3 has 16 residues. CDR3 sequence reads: CASSPQAQSSYNEQFF. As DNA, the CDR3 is TGTGCCAGCAGCCCCCAGGCACAGAGCTCCTACAATGAGCAGTTCTTC.

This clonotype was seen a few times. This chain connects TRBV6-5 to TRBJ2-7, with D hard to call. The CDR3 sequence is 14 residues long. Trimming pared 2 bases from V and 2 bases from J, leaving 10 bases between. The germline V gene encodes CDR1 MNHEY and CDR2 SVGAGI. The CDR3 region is CASSYRLFPYEQYF. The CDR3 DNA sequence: TGTGCCAGCAGTTACCGTCTATTTCCCTACGAGCAGTACTTC.

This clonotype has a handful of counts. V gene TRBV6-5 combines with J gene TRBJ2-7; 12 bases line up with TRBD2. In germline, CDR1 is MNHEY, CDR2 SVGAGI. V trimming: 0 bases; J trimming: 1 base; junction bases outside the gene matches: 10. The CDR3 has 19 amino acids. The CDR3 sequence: CASSYSGWTSGKKSYEQYF. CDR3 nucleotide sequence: TGTGCCAGCAGTTACTCCGGCTGGACTAGCGGGAAAAAGTCCTACGAGCAGTACTTC.

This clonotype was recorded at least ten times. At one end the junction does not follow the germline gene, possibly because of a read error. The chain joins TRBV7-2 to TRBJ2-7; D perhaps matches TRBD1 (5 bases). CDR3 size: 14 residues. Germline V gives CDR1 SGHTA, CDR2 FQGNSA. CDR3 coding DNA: TGTGCCAGCAGTTTAGGGCCAGGGACCTACGAGCAGTACTTC. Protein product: CASSLGPGTYEQYF.

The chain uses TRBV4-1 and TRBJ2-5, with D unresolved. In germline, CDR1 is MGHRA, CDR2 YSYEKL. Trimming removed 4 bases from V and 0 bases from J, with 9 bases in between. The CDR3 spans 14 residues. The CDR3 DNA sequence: TGCGCCAGCAGCCCACAGCTGTACCAAGAGACCCAGTACTTC. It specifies CASSPQLYQETQYF.

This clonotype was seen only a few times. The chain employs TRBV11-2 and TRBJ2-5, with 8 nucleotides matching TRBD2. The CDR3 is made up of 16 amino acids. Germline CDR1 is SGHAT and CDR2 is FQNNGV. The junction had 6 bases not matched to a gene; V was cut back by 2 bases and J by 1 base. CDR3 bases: TGTGCCAGCAGCTTATTTAAGCGGGGGACCCAAGAGACCCAGTACTTC. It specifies CASSLFKRGTQETQYF.

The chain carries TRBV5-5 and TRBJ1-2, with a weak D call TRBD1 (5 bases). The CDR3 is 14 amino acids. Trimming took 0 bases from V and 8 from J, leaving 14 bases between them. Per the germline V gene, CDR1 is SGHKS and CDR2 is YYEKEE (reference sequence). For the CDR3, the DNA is TGTGCCAGCAGCTTGGGTAGACAGCGCGAGGGCTACACCTTC. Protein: CASSLGRQREGYTF.

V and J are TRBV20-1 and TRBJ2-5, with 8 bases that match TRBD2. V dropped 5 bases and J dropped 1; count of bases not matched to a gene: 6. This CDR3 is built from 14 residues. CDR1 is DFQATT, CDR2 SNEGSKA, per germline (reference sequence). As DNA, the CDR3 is TGCAGTGCTTCCAGTAGCGGGATCCAAGAGACCCAGTACTTC. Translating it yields CSASSSGIQETQYF.

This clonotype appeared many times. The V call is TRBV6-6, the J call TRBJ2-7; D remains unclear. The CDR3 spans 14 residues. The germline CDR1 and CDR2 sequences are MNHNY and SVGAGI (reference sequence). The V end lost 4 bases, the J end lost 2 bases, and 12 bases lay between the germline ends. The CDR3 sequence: CASSSQENAYEQYF. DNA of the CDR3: TGTGCCAGCAGTTCCCAGGAGAATGCCTACGAGCAGTACTTC.

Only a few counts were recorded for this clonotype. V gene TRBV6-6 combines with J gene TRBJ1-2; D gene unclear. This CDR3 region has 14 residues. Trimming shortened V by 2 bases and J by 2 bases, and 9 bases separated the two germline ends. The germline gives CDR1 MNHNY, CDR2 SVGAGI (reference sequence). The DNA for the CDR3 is TGTGCCAGCAGTTACCAGGCAAAAAACTATGGCTACACCTTC. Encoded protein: CASSYQAKNYGYTF.

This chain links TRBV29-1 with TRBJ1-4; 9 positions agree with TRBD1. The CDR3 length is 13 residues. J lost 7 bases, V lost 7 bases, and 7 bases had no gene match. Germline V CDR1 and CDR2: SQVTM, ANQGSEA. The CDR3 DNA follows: TGCAGCGCGATGACAGGGGGGGTTGAAAAACTGTTTTTT. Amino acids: CSAMTGGVEKLFF.

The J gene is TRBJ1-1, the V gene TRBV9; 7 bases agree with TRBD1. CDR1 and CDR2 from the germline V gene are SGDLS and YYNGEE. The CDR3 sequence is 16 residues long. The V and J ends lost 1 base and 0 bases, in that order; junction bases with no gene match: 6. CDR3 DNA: TGTGCCAGCAGCGTAATTTTCAGGGGGATGAACACTGAAGCTTTCTTT. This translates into CASSVIFRGMNTEAFF.

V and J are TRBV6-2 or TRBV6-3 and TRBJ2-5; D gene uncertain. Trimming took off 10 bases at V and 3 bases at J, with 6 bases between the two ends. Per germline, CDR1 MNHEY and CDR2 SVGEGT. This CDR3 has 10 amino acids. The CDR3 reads CAIGEETQYF. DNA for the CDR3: TGTGCCATCGGAGAAGAGACCCAGTACTTC.

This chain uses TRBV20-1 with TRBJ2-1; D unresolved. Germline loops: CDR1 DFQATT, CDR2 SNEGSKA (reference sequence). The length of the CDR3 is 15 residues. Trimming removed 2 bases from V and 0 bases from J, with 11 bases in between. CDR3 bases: TGCAGTGCTAGAACCCTAATAGACTCCTACAATGAGCAGTTCTTC. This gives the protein CSARTLIDSYNEQFF.

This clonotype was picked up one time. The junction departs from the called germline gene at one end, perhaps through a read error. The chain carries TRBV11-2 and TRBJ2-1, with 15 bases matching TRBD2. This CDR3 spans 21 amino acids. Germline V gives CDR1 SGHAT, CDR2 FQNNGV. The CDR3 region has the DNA TGTGCCAGCAGCCCACTGATAGGGACTAGCGGGGGGCGACCCTCCCACAATGAGCAGTTCTTC. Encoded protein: CASSPLIGTSGGRPSHNEQFF.

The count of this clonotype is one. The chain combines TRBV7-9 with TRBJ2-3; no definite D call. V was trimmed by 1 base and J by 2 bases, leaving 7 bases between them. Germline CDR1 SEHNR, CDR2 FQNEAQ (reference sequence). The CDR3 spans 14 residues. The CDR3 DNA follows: TGTGCCAGCAGCTTAGAGGCGCACACAGATACGCAGTATTTT. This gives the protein CASSLEAHTDTQYF.

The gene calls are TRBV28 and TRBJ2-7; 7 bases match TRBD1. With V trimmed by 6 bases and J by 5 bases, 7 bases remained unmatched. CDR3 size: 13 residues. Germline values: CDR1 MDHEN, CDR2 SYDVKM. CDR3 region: CASRTGSLHEQYF. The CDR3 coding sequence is TGTGCCAGCAGGACAGGGTCCCTACACGAGCAGTACTTC.